Listed here is a single T cell receptor beta chain. Its target is not known. This sample was taken from a study of T cells in Graves' hyperthyroidism and ophthalmopathy. The CDR3 runs to 16 residues. Germline V CDR1 and CDR2: LNHDA, SQIVND (reference sequence). Trimming stripped 3 bases from V and 0 bases from J, with 12 bases between. Whole-study findings and limits: Within blood appeared most thyroid clonotypes that had expanded above 0.001.

Diagnosis of hyperthyroidism was new in patients aged 18 to 65, and its duration was under 2 months. Patients showing uncontrolled infection, other autoimmune disease, pregnancy or lactation were ineligible. Using RNA transcripts as the source, TCR beta CDR3 regions were amplified. First-round RT-PCR targeting the TCR CDR3 was performed with the HTBI primer set. From the multiplex PCR reads, TCRdb called clonotypes with MiXCR, one entry per CDR3 protein. This table has under 800,000 distinct CDR3 sequences, 12% to 15% appearing once. This receptor was taken from a woman under 30 with Graves' hyperthyroidism. Sequenced: blood. V gene TRBV19 combines with J gene TRBJ2-1; D is uncertain. The CDR3 here is CASSIASISSYNEQFF. The CDR3 DNA is TGTGCCAGTAGTATCGCCAGTATATCCTCCTACAATGAGCAGTTCTTC.